This TCR beta chain was recorded in a study of a mutant IDH1 vaccine in newly diagnosed glioma (dated by TCRdb to 2020 to 2022). About the study as a whole: Patients received eight vaccinations in weeks 1, 3, 5, 7, 11, 15, 19 and 23, corresponding to visits V03 through V10. Prior to enrollment, patients had been given standard therapy consisting of radiotherapy alone, temozolomide alone, or radiochemotherapy with temozolomide, with the combination given to most patients. Vaccination was initiated 4-6 weeks after radiotherapy alone, or concurrently with temozolomide cycles in the chemotherapy-containing groups. Of the roughly 32 treated patients, 62.5% were male and around 40% were female, and a mean age of approximately 40 years was recorded. Peripheral blood was collected at six visits: V03 (baseline), V05, V07, V10, V12 and V13. For exploratory analyses, fewer than 30 treated patients had longitudinal TCRB deep sequencing done wherever samples were available.

Explained via the paper, the time point label denotes: week 5, during vaccination. Each vaccine dose, consisting of 300 ug of a 20-mer mutant IDH1 peptide in Montanide, was administered subcutaneously with topical imiquimod. Donors had newly diagnosed WHO grade 3 or 4 IDH1-mutant astrocytomas with loss of nuclear ATRX. The samples were drawn from NOA16, a multicentre, single-arm, open-label phase I trial in Germany that tested a mutant IDH1 peptide vaccine in humans for the first time. The DNeasy Blood and Tissue Kit was used to extract genomic DNA from EDTA blood for TCRB sequencing. As to this clone: Its antigen specificity is not known. There are no base qualities to consult, and no much larger clone falls within one base.

Libraries were built with the immunoSEQ multiplex PCR assay. Rearranged TCR beta chain sequences were amplified with the hsTCRB Kit following the manufacturer's protocol. TCRB libraries were sequenced on an Illumina MiSeq. The original methods were these. Demultiplexing, trimming and gene mapping were performed with the kit vendor's proprietary platform. In TCRdb, the immuneACCESS table is reduced to in-frame sequences with V and J assigned. These tables do not hold every clone; where another copy was compared, an unresolved V gene accounts for under half, and the others remain unexplained. Clonal size and the V and J genes are those of that table, whereas D and trimming came from the DNA. Recorded for this sample are about 40,000 clones; more than 85% of them occurred a single time. The ten largest clonotypes hold about 2.6% of the sample. The paper's findings and limits, for the study overall: Immune responses induced by the vaccine were seen in roughly 92% of patients across multiple MHC alleles. Selection of PBMC samples for TCRB deep sequencing was based on availability. No apparent relationship was observed between pseudoprogression and alterations in the top peripheral T cell clonotypes detected by TCRB sequencing. It was noted by the authors that analyses of patient blood samples could not be reproduced owing to sample limitations.

Including the terminal cysteine and phenylalanine, the CDR3 comprises 15 residues. Of the read, only the CDR3 DNA is kept; its 45 bases are in frame from base 1. The junction carries 11 bases between V and J, which are trimmed by 1 base and 2 bases respectively. Based on the germline V gene (reference sequence), the CDR1 and CDR2 sequences are SEHNR and FQNEAQ. This TCR came from a man between 45 and 60 years old with glioma. Specimen: PBMCs, collected from a glioma patient whose treatment included an IDH1 peptide vaccine. Recombination joined TRBV7-9 with TRBJ2-5; there is no confident call for the D gene. Here is the DNA: TGTGCCAGCAGCTTAGGGCCAGGTCGGCAAGAGACCCAGTACTTC. This translates into CASSLGPGRQETQYF.